The rows below give T cell receptor beta chains drawn from one sample of a study of response to subunit inactivated influenza vaccine. TCRdb redid the calling of the RT-PCR reads with MiXCR, one entry per CDR3 protein. The sample lists 590,000 or so distinct CDR3 sequences, 13% to 15% seen once, with about 7.4% in the top ten. Specimen: PBMCs from blood, collected 14 to 15 days before vaccination. The receptor source for this set is a man over 45 who received an inactivated influenza vaccine. Both conserved end residues are part of each CDR3. The order of the fields is clone size, D gene, J gene, CDR3 length, V gene, CDR3 protein, CDR3 DNA. D genes are given only for firm matches. A clone size is listed for some rows: how often the clone was seen (once, few, many), or a class if it is expanded.

>many|TRBD2|TRBJ2-1|17|TRBV6-1
CASRMATSGRSYNEQFF
TGTGCCAGCAGAATGGCCACTAGCGGGAGATCATACAATGAGCAGTTCTTC
>many|.|TRBJ2-3|18|TRBV20-1
CSAEYFSFSSALPGTQYF
TGCAGTGCTGAGTACTTTTCCTTTTCTAGCGCTCTACCCGGTACGCAGTATTTT
>few|TRBD1|TRBJ2-4|16|TRBV7-9
CASSRTGGFAENIQYF
TGTGCCAGCAGCCGGACAGGGGGATTTGCGGAAAACATTCAGTACTTC
>.|TRBD2|TRBJ2-6|18|TRBV27
CASSSLLAGGLGANVLTF
TGTGCCAGCAGTAGTCTCCTAGCGGGGGGGCTCGGGGCCAACGTCCTGACTTTC
>few|TRBD2|TRBJ2-4|9|TRBV20-1
CSAGGGEYF
TGCAGCGCGGGAGGCGGGGAGTACTTC
>few|.|TRBJ2-6|11|TRBV29-1
CSVVQFNVLTF
TGCAGCGTAGTACAGTTCAACGTCCTGACTTTC
>.|.|TRBJ1-1|13|TRBV29-1
CSVGTDLNTEAFF
TGCAGCGTTGGTACAGACTTGAACACTGAAGCTTTCTTT
>.|.|TRBJ1-5|12|TRBV20-1
CSATGPWEPQHF
TGCAGTGCGACCGGGCCTTGGGAGCCCCAGCATTTT
>few|.|TRBJ1-1|14|TRBV12-3/TRBV12-4
CASSRQAGTAEAFF
TGTGCCAGCAGTCGACAGGCGGGCACGGCTGAAGCTTTCTTT
>.|TRBD1|TRBJ2-7|15|TRBV20-1
CSASPSDRDSYEQYF
TGCAGTGCTAGCCCCTCCGACAGGGACTCCTACGAGCAGTACTTC
>.|.|TRBJ2-3|15|TRBV12-3/TRBV12-4
CASSLWREKADTQYF
TGTGCCAGCAGTTTATGGAGGGAGAAGGCAGATACGCAGTATTTT
>.|TRBD1|TRBJ1-2|15|TRBV5-1
CASSRDSGGNYGYTF
TGCGCCAGCAGCCGTGATTCAGGGGGCAACTATGGCTACACCTTC
>.|TRBD1|TRBJ2-1|18|TRBV19
CASSMEGRGLFFYNEQFF
TGTGCCAGTAGTATGGAGGGCAGGGGGCTATTCTTTTACAATGAGCAGTTCTTC
>few|TRBD2|TRBJ2-1|16|TRBV9
CASSSWTSGSPNEQFF
TGTGCCAGCAGCTCCTGGACTAGCGGGAGTCCGAATGAGCAGTTCTTC
>.|TRBD2|TRBJ2-1|17|TRBV7-9
CASSYGRGGGRRGEQFF
TGTGCCAGCAGCTACGGGAGGGGAGGTGGGAGAAGAGGTGAGCAGTTCTTC
>many|.|TRBJ2-3|18|TRBV28
CASSLGGFWPSTGDTQYF
TGTGCCAGCAGTTTAGGAGGGTTTTGGCCCAGCACCGGAGATACGCAGTATTTT
>many|TRBD2|TRBJ2-2|16|TRBV6-5
CASSYTLAGGPRELFF
TGTGCCAGCAGTTACACTCTAGCGGGGGGGCCGCGGGAGCTGTTTTTT
>few|TRBD2|TRBJ2-1|15|TRBV20-1
CSAGPTGGSDNEQFF
TGCAGTGCAGGCCCGACGGGCGGGAGCGACAATGAGCAGTTCTTC
>.|.|TRBJ1-2|16|TRBV19
CASSRTQPQNNYGYTF
TGTGCCAGTAGTCGGACTCAACCCCAGAACAACTATGGCTACACCTTC
>few|TRBD2|TRBJ2-1|15|TRBV2
CASRTGGVSYNEQFF
TGTGCCAGCAGGACGGGGGGGGTCTCCTACAATGAGCAGTTCTTC
>few|TRBD1|TRBJ2-1|16|TRBV20-1
CSALQVGQGAWNEQFF
TGCAGCGCTCTTCAGGTGGGACAGGGGGCTTGGAATGAGCAGTTCTTC
>few|TRBD2|TRBJ2-1|19|TRBV28
CASSPGLAGGRNSYNEQFF
TGTGCCAGCAGTCCGGGACTAGCGGGAGGGAGGAACTCCTACAATGAGCAGTTCTTC
>few|.|TRBJ1-5|14|TRBV14
CASSQSSGVQPQHF
TGTGCCAGCAGCCAATCGTCAGGGGTTCAGCCCCAGCATTTT
>.|.|TRBJ2-7|16|TRBV11-2
CASSLAERGFSYEQYF
TGTGCCAGCAGCTTAGCGGAGAGGGGATTCTCCTACGAGCAGTACTTC
>few|TRBD1|TRBJ1-5|15|TRBV5-5
CASSPDRASNQPQHF
TGTGCCAGCAGTCCTGACAGGGCGAGCAATCAGCCCCAGCATTTT
>.|TRBD1|TRBJ2-6|19|TRBV4-3
CASSQDLGQGFSGANVLTF
TGCGCCAGCAGCCAAGATTTGGGACAGGGGTTCTCTGGGGCCAACGTCCTGACTTTC
>.|TRBD1|TRBJ1-1|15|TRBV9
CASSVAGGAATEAFF
TGTGCCAGCAGCGTAGCAGGGGGCGCAGCCACTGAAGCTTTCTTT
>few|.|TRBJ2-7|16|TRBV4-2
CASSQEGTFGSYEQYF
TGTGCCAGCAGCCAGGAAGGGACATTTGGTTCCTACGAGCAGTACTTC
>.|.|TRBJ2-3|16|TRBV18
CASSRGAAFSTDTQYF
TGTGCCAGCTCACGAGGAGCGGCGTTTAGCACAGATACGCAGTATTTT
>.|TRBD2|TRBJ2-1|16|TRBV20-1
CCARTGLAVSYNEQFF
TGCTGTGCTAGGACCGGTCTAGCGGTCTCCTACAATGAGCAGTTCTTC
>.|TRBD1|TRBJ2-7|14|TRBV20-1
CSARPGGPSYEQYF
TGCAGTGCCAGGCCAGGGGGCCCCTCCTACGAGCAGTACTTC
>many|.|TRBJ2-5|13|TRBV6-6
CASSTGRQETQYF
TGTGCCAGCAGTACGGGCAGACAAGAGACCCAGTACTTC
>few|TRBD1|TRBJ1-4|14|TRBV7-9
CASSWGQNNEKLFF
TGTGCCAGCAGCTGGGGACAGAACAATGAAAAACTGTTTTTT
>many|.|TRBJ2-5|15|TRBV28
CASSFGREDQETQYF
TGTGCCAGCAGTTTTGGCAGGGAAGACCAAGAGACCCAGTACTTC
>few|TRBD2|TRBJ2-7|15|TRBV27
CASSLTGTRRYEQYF
TGTGCCAGCAGCCTTACCGGGACTAGGCGGTACGAGCAGTACTTC
>.|.|TRBJ2-3|15|TRBV7-6
CASSLGGYGGDTQYF
TGTGCCAGCAGCTTAGGCGGATACGGGGGTGATACGCAGTATTTT
>.|.|TRBJ2-7|13|TRBV30
CASSTDGIYEQYF
TGTGCCTCCTCCACGGACGGAATCTACGAGCAGTACTTC
>few|.|TRBJ2-2|15|TRBV4-2
CASSQDRARTGELFF
TGTGCCAGCAGCCAAGACAGGGCCCGAACCGGGGAGCTGTTTTTT
>.|TRBD2|TRBJ2-5|19|TRBV4-3
CASSPGTSGRAASGETQYF
TGCGCCAGCAGCCCCGGGACTAGCGGGAGGGCCGCATCCGGAGAGACCCAGTACTTC
>few|TRBD1|TRBJ2-1|15|TRBV7-2
CASSNDRGSYNEQFF
TGTGCCAGCAGCAACGACAGGGGTTCCTACAATGAGCAGTTCTTC
>few|.|TRBJ2-7|15|TRBV6-5
CASSYSVGRTYEQYF
TGTGCCAGCAGTTACTCGGTGGGGCGGACCTACGAGCAGTACTTC
>.|.|TRBJ1-4|13|TRBV20-1
CSARQPTNEKLFF
TGCAGTGCTAGACAGCCAACTAATGAAAAACTGTTTTTT
>few|TRBD2|TRBJ2-3|17|TRBV7-9
CASRSFWASGPTDTQYF
TGTGCCAGCAGGAGCTTTTGGGCTAGCGGACCCACAGATACGCAGTATTTT
>many|.|TRBJ2-1|14|TRBV20-1
CSARDPKYRNEQFF
TGCAGTGCTAGGGACCCTAAGTACCGCAATGAGCAGTTCTTC
>.|TRBD2|TRBJ2-7|14|TRBV28
CASSGGSGAYEQYF
TGTGCCAGCAGTGGTGGAAGCGGGGCCTACGAGCAGTACTTC
>few|TRBD1|TRBJ2-1|16|TRBV28
CASSPTGTGSYNEQFF
TGTGCCAGCAGTCCAACCGGGACAGGGTCCTACAATGAGCAGTTCTTC
>few|.|TRBJ2-7|11|TRBV28
CASSLFHEQYF
TGTGCCAGCAGTTTATTCCACGAGCAGTACTTC
>once|.|TRBJ2-2|14|TRBV7-6
CASRGARTTGELFF
TGTGCCAGCAGAGGGGCTCGGACCACCGGGGAGCTGTTTTTT
>.|.|TRBJ2-5|11|TRBV6-6
CASSYSRDQYF
TGTGCCAGCAGTTACTCTAGGGATCAGTACTTC
>.|.|TRBJ2-3|13|TRBV2
CASSERDTDTQYF
TGTGCCAGCAGTGAGCGAGACACAGATACGCAGTATTTT
>many|.|TRBJ2-1|14|TRBV7-9
CASSLVGTYNEQFF
TGTGCCAGCAGCTTAGTGGGAACCTACAATGAGCAGTTCTTC
>.|.|TRBJ1-6|16|TRBV7-6
CASSPLPRGGNSPLHF
TGTGCCAGCAGCCCGCTGCCCAGGGGTGGAAATTCACCCCTCCACTTT
>few|.|TRBJ1-6|14|TRBV20-1
CSARDSRGYSPLHF
TGCAGTGCTAGAGATTCAAGAGGGTATTCACCCCTCCACTTT
>few|TRBD1|TRBJ1-1|14|TRBV9
CASSANTGVGEAFF
TGTGCCAGCAGCGCAAACACAGGGGTTGGTGAAGCTTTCTTT
>few|.|TRBJ2-3|17|TRBV11-2
CASSLGGRWGLTDTQYF
TGTGCCAGCAGCTTAGGAGGCCGGTGGGGGCTAACAGATACGCAGTATTTT
>few|TRBD1|TRBJ2-3|13|TRBV29-1
CSVGDRGTDTQYF
TGCAGCGTCGGGGACAGGGGCACAGATACGCAGTATTTT
>few|.|TRBJ2-3|14|TRBV7-2
CASSLEGAADTQYF
TGTGCCAGCAGCTTAGAGGGCGCGGCAGATACGCAGTATTTT
>few|TRBD1|TRBJ1-5|14|TRBV12-3/TRBV12-4
CASRPGTDNQPQHF
TGTGCCAGCAGGCCCGGGACAGATAATCAGCCCCAGCATTTT